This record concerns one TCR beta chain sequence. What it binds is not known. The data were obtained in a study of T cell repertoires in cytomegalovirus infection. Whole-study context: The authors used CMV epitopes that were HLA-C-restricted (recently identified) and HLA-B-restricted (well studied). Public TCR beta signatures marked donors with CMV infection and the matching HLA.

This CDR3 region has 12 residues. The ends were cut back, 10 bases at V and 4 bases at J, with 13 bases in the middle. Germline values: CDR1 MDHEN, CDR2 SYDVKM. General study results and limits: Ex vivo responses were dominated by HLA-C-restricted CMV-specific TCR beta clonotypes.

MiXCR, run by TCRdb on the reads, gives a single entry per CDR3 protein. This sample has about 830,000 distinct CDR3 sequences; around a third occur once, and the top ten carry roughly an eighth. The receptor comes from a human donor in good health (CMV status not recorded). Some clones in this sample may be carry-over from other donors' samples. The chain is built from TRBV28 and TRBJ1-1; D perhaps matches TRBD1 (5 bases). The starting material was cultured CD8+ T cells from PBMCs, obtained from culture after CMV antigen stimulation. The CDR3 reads CATLWGFTEAFF. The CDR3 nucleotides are TGTGCCACCCTTTGGGGCTTCACTGAAGCTTTCTTT.